This TCR beta chain was captured by sequencing in a study of cytomegalovirus exposure and HLA in healthy donors. Study-wide context: Early released data comprised tens of millions of unique TCRs from HLA-typed donors. In terms of ancestry, the Caucasian-associated cluster contained 81% of the roughly 400 genotyped donors.

Per the germline V gene, CDR1 is MGHRA and CDR2 is YSYEKL. V shed 2 bases, J shed 3 bases, and the junction held 6 bases outside the gene matches. CDR3 length: 15 amino acids. A word on this clone: Its antigen is as yet unknown.

The PCR employed 60 Vbeta primers together with 13 Jbeta primers. Data came from immunoSEQ multiplex PCR; TCRdb stores just in-frame clones and leaves some out. The table has about 200,000 clones, 82% seen once. Regarding the study as a whole: The productive fraction for most TCR beta V segments was about 87% or about 30% in an earlier analysis. TCR beta chain V- and J-gene trimming was linked, in a later analysis, to a missense variant in DCLRE1C.

The clonotype was recovered from a boy aged 2-9 years in good health and CMV-seronegative. Sample: PBMCs. V usage is TRBV4-1 and J usage is TRBJ1-2; 7 nucleotides match TRBD1. This CDR3 is CASSQPRTGDYGYTF. The CDR3 nucleotides read TGCGCCAGCAGCCAACCCCGGACAGGCGACTATGGCTACACCTTC.